Below, one TCR beta chain is given with its context. Its target is not known. Sequenced by immunoSEQ multiplex PCR; TCRdb stores in-frame clones only, minus some. The sample lists about 110,000 clones; about nine tenths were seen once. The entry originates in a study of T cell responses to AZD1222 COVID-19 vaccine. Study results and limitations: Variant regions that are unmutated are reportedly the target of nearly half of spike-specific TCRs.

In germline, CDR1 is SGHTA, CDR2 FQGTGA. Trimming removed 1 base at V and 3 bases at J, with 13 bases between. CDR3 length: 15 residues. The sequencing here drew on peripheral blood, taken on day 0 of MenACWY control vaccination. The sequence was obtained from an adult in good health. The rearrangement joins TRBV7-3 to TRBJ2-7; maybe TRBD1 (6 bases). The CDR3 region is CASSLMGAACYEQYF. In DNA, the CDR3 is TGTGCCAGCAGCTTAATGGGGGCCGCGTGCTACGAGCAGTACTTC. Drawing the rest from reference TRBV7-3 and TRBJ2-7, the complete variable domain is GAGVSQTPSNKVTEKGKYVELRCDPISGHTALYWYRQSLGQGPEFLIYFQGTGAADDSGLPNDRFFAVRPEGSVSTLKIQRTERGDSAVYLCASSLMGAACYEQYFGPGTRLTVT.